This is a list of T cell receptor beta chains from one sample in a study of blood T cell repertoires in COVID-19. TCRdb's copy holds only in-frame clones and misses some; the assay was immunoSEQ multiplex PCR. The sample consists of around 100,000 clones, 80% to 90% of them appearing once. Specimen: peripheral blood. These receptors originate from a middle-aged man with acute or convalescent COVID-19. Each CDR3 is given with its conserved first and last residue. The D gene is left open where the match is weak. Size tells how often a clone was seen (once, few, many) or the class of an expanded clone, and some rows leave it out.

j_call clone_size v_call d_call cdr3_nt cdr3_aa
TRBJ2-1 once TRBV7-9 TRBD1 TGTGCCAGCAGCGCCTGGGACAGGGGTTACAATGAGCAGTTCTTC CASSAWDRGYNEQFF
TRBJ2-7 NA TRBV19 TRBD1 TGTGCCAGTAGTATAGATTCGCAGGGGGTCTACGAGCAGTACTTC CASSIDSQGVYEQYF
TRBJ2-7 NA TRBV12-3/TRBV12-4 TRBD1 TGTGCCAGCAGTTTCAGGGGGCCCTACGAGCAGTACTTC CASSFRGPYEQYF
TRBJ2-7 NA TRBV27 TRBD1 TGTGCCAGCAGCTGGACAGGGAAAACCTACGAGCAGTACTTC CASSWTGKTYEQYF
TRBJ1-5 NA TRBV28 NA TGTGCCAGCACGCGGGAGGGCAATCAGCCCCAGCATTTT CASTREGNQPQHF
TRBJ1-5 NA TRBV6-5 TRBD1 TGTGCCAGCAGGACAGGGGGATCCCAGCATTTT CASRTGGSQHF
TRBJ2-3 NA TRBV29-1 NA TGCAGCGTTGCAGTGGCTAGCACAGATACGCAGTATTTT CSVAVASTDTQYF
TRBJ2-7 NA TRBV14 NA TGTGCCAGCAGCCCCCCGGGGGACAGAGGCTCCTACGAGCAGTACTTC CASSPPGDRGSYEQYF
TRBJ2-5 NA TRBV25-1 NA TGTGCCAGCAGGACAGATCAAGAGACCCAGTACTTC CASRTDQETQYF
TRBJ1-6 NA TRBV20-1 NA TGCAGTGCTAGTTTGGGGAGATCAGAGACCTATAATTCACCCCTCCACTTT CSASLGRSETYNSPLHF
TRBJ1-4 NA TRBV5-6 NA TGTGCCCGCAGGCCCCGGGGGGCGGGGGAAGAAAAACTGTTTTTT CARRPRGAGEEKLFF
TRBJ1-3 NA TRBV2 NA TGTGCCAGCAGTGAGACCGGGAGCTCTGGAAACACCATATATTTT CASSETGSSGNTIYF
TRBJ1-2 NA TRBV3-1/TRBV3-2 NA TGTGCCAGCAGCCAATTTTCTGCAGGGAACTATGGCTACACCTTC CASSQFSAGNYGYTF
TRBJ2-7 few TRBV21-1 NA TGTGCCAGCAGCAAACCGCAAGCTGGACAGATTACGAGCGAGCAGTACTTC CASSKPQAGQITSEQYF
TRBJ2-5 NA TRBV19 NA TGTGCCAGTAGTTCCCAAAACCAAGAGACCCAGTACTTC CASSSQNQETQYF
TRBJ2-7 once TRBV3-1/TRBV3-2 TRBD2 TGTGCCAGCAGCCCCAGCGGGGGGGCTGCCTACGAGCAGTACTTC CASSPSGGAAYEQYF
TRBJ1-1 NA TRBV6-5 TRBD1 TGTGCCAGCAGTTTAGGACAGGTGAAAATGAACACTGAAGCTTTCTTT CASSLGQVKMNTEAFF
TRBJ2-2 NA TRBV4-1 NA TGCGCCAGCAGCCAAGTTGGCAGCACCGGGGAGCTGTTTTTT CASSQVGSTGELFF
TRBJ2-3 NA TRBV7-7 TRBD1 TGTGCCAGCAGCTCGACAGGGGGTTCAGATACGCAGTATTTT CASSSTGGSDTQYF
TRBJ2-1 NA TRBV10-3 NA TGTGCCATCTACCGGAGCTCCTACAATGAGCAGTTCTTC CAIYRSSYNEQFF
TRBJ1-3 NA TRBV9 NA TGTGCCAGCAGCGGTTCTATTAGTTACTCTGGAAACACCATATATTTT CASSGSISYSGNTIYF
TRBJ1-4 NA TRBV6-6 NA TGTGCCAGCAGTCCAGGGATATCTAATGAAAAACTGTTTTTT CASSPGISNEKLFF
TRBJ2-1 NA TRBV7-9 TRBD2 TGTGCCAGCAGCTTTGGGACGGGGGGGCCCAATGAGCAGTTCTTC CASSFGTGGPNEQFF